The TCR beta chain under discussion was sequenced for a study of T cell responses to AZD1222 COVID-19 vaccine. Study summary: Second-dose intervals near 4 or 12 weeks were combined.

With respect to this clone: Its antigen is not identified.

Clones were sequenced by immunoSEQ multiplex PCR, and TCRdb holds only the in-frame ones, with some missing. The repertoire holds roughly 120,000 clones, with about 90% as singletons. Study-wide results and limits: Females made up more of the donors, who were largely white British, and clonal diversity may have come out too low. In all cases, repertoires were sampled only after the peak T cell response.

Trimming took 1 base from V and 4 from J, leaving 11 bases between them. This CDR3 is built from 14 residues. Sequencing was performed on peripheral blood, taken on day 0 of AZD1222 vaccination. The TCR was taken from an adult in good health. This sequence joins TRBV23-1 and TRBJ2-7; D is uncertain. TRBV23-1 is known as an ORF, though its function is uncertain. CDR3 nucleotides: TGCGCCAGCAGTCAATATCAGCGTATTTACGAGCAGTACTTC. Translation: CASSQYQRIYEQYF.